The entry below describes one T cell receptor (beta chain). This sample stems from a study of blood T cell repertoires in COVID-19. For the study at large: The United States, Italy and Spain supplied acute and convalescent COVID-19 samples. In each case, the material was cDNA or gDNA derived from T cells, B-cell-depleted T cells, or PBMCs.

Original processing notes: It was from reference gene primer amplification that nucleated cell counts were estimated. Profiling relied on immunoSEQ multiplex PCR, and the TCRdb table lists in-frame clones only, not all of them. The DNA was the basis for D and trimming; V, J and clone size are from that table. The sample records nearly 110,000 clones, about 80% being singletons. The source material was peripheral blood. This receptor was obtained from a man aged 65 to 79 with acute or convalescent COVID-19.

CDR3: CASSSTPTGREKLFF. The DNA for the CDR3 is TGTGCCAGTAGTAGTACCCCGACAGGGCGCGAAAAACTGTTTTTT. The V call is TRBV19, the J call TRBJ1-4; 7 positions match TRBD1. This CDR3 has 15 residues. The V segment lost 4 bases and the J segment 8 bases; nucleotides outside the gene matches: 10. Germline V gene sequence: CDR1 LNHDA, CDR2 SQIVND (reference sequence).